Following are 29 T cell receptor beta chains from one sample sequenced in a study of T cells after yellow fever vaccination. TCRdb recomputed calls from the 5' RACE reads with MiXCR, one row per CDR3 protein. The sample consists of hundreds of thousands of distinct CDR3 sequences, just over 20% of them appearing once. Specimen: PBMCs, collected about 21 days after the first yellow fever vaccination. The source is a man aged 18 to 30 who received the YFV17D yellow fever vaccine.

This clonotype was seen ten or more times. V usage is TRBV7-8 and J usage is TRBJ2-3, with 7 bases aligning to TRBD1. With 2 bases clipped from V and 6 bases from J, the junction kept 11 bases outside the gene matches. CDR3 length: 16 residues. Germline assignment: CDR1 SGHVS and CDR2 FQNEAQ. The CDR3, as DNA: TGTGCCAGCAGCTTAAACACAGGGGCGGGTTTGGATACGCAGTATTTT. This codes for CASSLNTGAGLDTQYF.

This chain links TRBV7-9 with TRBJ2-3, with D possibly called TRBD1 or TRBD2 (5 bases each). From germline, CDR1 is SEHNR and CDR2 FQNEAQ (reference sequence). The V and J ends lost 5 bases and 2 bases respectively, with 14 bases between them. The CDR3 is 15 residues long. The CDR3 protein is CASSPGTGFTDTQYF. The CDR3 nucleotides read TGTGCCAGCAGCCCTGGGACGGGATTCACAGATACGCAGTATTTT.

The gene calls are TRBV5-1 and TRBJ2-1; possibly TRBD2 for D (6 bases). The V and J ends lost 5 bases and 0 bases respectively, with 12 bases between them. The CDR3 has 15 residues. Germline CDR1 SGHRS, CDR2 YFSETQ. CDR3 sequence: CASSSGDSSYNEQFF. CDR3 DNA sequence: TGCGCCAGCAGTAGCGGCGATAGCTCCTACAATGAGCAGTTCTTC.

This clonotype has only a few counts. The V and J genes are TRBV11-2 and TRBJ2-1, with D tentatively TRBD1 or TRBD2 (6 bases each). Per the germline V gene, CDR1 is SGHAT and CDR2 is FQNNGV. The CDR3 is 15 residues long. The ends were cut back, 7 bases at V and 6 bases at J, with 19 bases in the middle. The DNA for the CDR3 is TGTGCCAGCACCCTAGGGTTGGGGGGCCTCAATGAGCAGTTCTTC. Translating it yields CASTLGLGGLNEQFF.

V gene TRBV6-6 combines with J gene TRBJ2-5; D is unresolved. Trimming took off 0 bases at V and 5 bases at J, with 7 bases between the two ends. CDR3 length equals 13 residues. Germline loops: CDR1 MNHNY, CDR2 SVGAGI (reference sequence). The CDR3 coding sequence is TGTGCCAGCAGTTACTCTCCTCTGGAGACCCAGTACTTC. The encoded protein is CASSYSPLETQYF.

The CDR3 coding sequence is TGTGCCAGCAGCCAAGATAAACAGTGGGGTGAAAAACTGTTTTTT. Translating gives CASSQDKQWGEKLFF. The rearrangement uses TRBV14 and TRBJ1-4; D unresolved. This CDR3 has 15 residues. Germline V gene lookup returns CDR1 SGHDN and CDR2 FVKESK. The V and J ends lost 0 bases and 7 bases respectively, with 12 bases between them.

The V and J genes are TRBV18 and TRBJ2-1; TRBD2 agrees at 13 bases. CDR1 KGHSH and CDR2 LQKENI come from the germline V gene. Trimming cost V 8 bases and J 9 bases; bases outside gene matches: 10. The CDR3 is 15 amino acids. The CDR3 loop reads CASAGTSGEYREQFF. The DNA for the CDR3 is TGTGCCAGCGCCGGGACTAGCGGGGAATATCGTGAGCAGTTCTTC.

This clonotype came up a few times. The CDR3 nucleotides are TGTGCCAGCAGAACAGTTACCTATGGCTACACCTTC. Translation: CASRTVTYGYTF. J is TRBJ1-2 and V is TRBV6-6; D gene unclear. This CDR3 is built from 12 residues. V lost 6 bases to trimming and J lost 4 bases, with 9 bases between them. The germline gives CDR1 MNHNY, CDR2 SVGAGI (reference sequence).

The chain links TRBV2 to TRBJ2-1, with TRBD2 identical over 7 bases. Germline assignment: CDR1 SNHLY and CDR2 FYNNEI. Trimming removed 6 bases from V and 10 bases from J; junction bases left unmatched: 6. There are 12 residues in the CDR3. The CDR3 spells CASSETSMEQFF. The CDR3 DNA sequence: TGTGCCAGCAGCGAGACTAGCATGGAGCAGTTCTTC. Filled out from reference TRBV2 and TRBJ2-1, the complete variable domain reads EPEVTQTPSHQVTQMGQEVILRCVPISNHLYFYWYRQILGQKVEFLVSFYNNEISEKSEIFDDQFSVERPDGSNFTLKIRSTKLEDSAMYFCASSETSMEQFFGPGTRLTVL.

Ten or more counts support this clonotype. The CDR3 bases are TGCACCAGCAGCCAAGATCCCGCGGCAGATACGCAGTATTTT. Its protein product is CTSSQDPAADTQYF. V is TRBV1 and J is TRBJ2-3. TRBV1 is a pseudogene. This CDR3 contains 14 residues.

V gene TRBV10-3 combines with J gene TRBJ2-7, with D possibly matching TRBD2 (6 bases). Looked up from germline, CDR1 is ENHRY and CDR2 is SYGVKD. Trimming took 9 bases from V and 0 from J, leaving 18 bases between them. The CDR3 consists of 15 residues. The CDR3 DNA follows: TGTGCCATTACCATCGGCGGGGCCAACTCCTACGAGCAGTACTTC. Its protein product is CAITIGGANSYEQYF.

This chain connects TRBV5-6 to TRBJ1-1; D is unclear. Trimming took off 6 bases at V and 0 bases at J, with 6 bases between the two ends. This CDR3 has 12 residues. Germline CDR1 SGHDT, CDR2 YYEEEE. The CDR3 DNA reads TGTGCCAGCAAGTTTATGAACACTGAAGCTTTCTTT. This codes for CASKFMNTEAFF. The complete variable domain, with remaining parts taken from reference TRBV5-6 and TRBJ1-1, reads DAGVTQSPTHLIKTRGQQVTLRCSPKSGHDTVSWYQQALGQGPQFIFQYYEEEERQRGNFPDRFSGHQFPNYSSELNVNALLLGDSALYLCASKFMNTEAFFGQGTRLTVV.

This chain joins TRBV7-9 and TRBJ2-1; TRBD2 agrees at 10 bases. V lost 6 bases and J lost 3; bases outside the gene matches: 8. The length of the CDR3 is 16 residues. Germline loops: CDR1 SEHNR, CDR2 FQNEAQ (reference sequence). CDR3 sequence (DNA): TGTGCCAGCAGACTGATAGCGGGGGGAAACTACAATGAGCAGTTCTTC. Its translation is CASRLIAGGNYNEQFF.

Written as DNA, the CDR3 is TGTGCCAGCAGTAGTGGGGGGTTCTACGAGCAGTACTTC. Protein: CASSSGGFYEQYF. This chain uses TRBV7-9 with TRBJ2-7, with D tentatively TRBD2 (6 bases). The CDR3 sequence is 13 residues long. Trimming left V 6 bases short and J 3 bases short, with 12 bases between. CDR1 is SEHNR and CDR2 is FQNEAQ in the germline V gene (reference sequence).

This clonotype came up a few times. The rearrangement joins TRBV5-5 to TRBJ1-2; weak D call: TRBD1 (5 bases). The CDR3 extends over 15 amino acids. Trimming took 1 base from V and 7 from J, leaving 17 bases between them. CDR1 and CDR2 from the germline V gene are SGHKS and YYEKEE (reference sequence). CDR3 protein: CASSLSRGGTVGYTF. The DNA for the CDR3 is TGTGCCAGCAGCTTGTCTCGCGGGGGGACGGTTGGCTACACCTTC.

This clonotype was counted between two and nine times. The chain combines TRBV29-1 with TRBJ2-4; 8 bases align to TRBD1. The junction had 3 bases not matched to a gene; V was cut back by 4 bases and J by 7 bases. The CDR3 spans 12 residues. Germline-derived CDR1 and CDR2 are SQVTM and ANQGSEA. The DNA for the CDR3 is TGCAGCGTTGGGACAGGGATGAACATTCAGTACTTC. Residues: CSVGTGMNIQYF. Based on the CDR3 plus reference TRBV29-1 and TRBJ2-4, the full variable domain is SAVISQKPSRDICQRGTSLTIQCQVDSQVTMMFWYRQQPGQSLTLIATANQGSEATYESGFVIDKFPISRPNLTFSTLTVSNMSPEDSSIYLCSVGTGMNIQYFGAGTRLSVL.

The chain has TRBV7-8 and TRBJ1-1; maybe TRBD1 (5 bases). There are 18 residues in the CDR3. CDR1 SGHVS and CDR2 FQNEAQ come from the germline V gene. Trimming cost V 1 base and J 0 bases, with 18 bases left between them. The CDR3 loop reads CASSLGGTGIFMNTEAFF. DNA for the CDR3: TGTGCCAGCAGCTTAGGAGGGACGGGGATTTTTATGAACACTGAAGCTTTCTTT. The variable domain in full, with the rest retrieved from reference TRBV7-8 and TRBJ1-1, is GAGVSQSPRYKVAKRGQDVALRCDPISGHVSLFWYQQALGQGPEFLTYFQNEAQLDKSGLPSDRFFAERPEGSVSTLKIQRTQQEDSAVYLCASSLGGTGIFMNTEAFFGQGTRLTVV.

The chain carries TRBV20-1 and TRBJ2-4; no clear D. V was clipped by 1 base and J by 0 bases, with 7 bases between them. The CDR3 sequence is 14 residues long. CDR1 is DFQATT, CDR2 SNEGSKA, per germline (reference sequence). CDR3 residues: CSARVPLAKNIQYF. The DNA of the CDR3 is TGCAGTGCTAGAGTTCCACTAGCCAAAAACATTCAGTACTTC.

This clonotype turned up a few times. J is TRBJ2-3 and V is TRBV4-1; 13 positions match TRBD2. V was clipped by 4 bases and J by 2 bases; unmatched bases: 6. Germline-derived CDR1 and CDR2 are MGHRA and YSYEKL. The CDR3 is 17 residues long. In nucleotides, the CDR3 is TGCGCCAGCAGCCCCACCGGGACTAGCGGGGTCACAGATACGCAGTATTTT. This encodes CASSPTGTSGVTDTQYF.

This sequence joins TRBV25-1 and TRBJ2-3, with D uncertain. This CDR3 is 12 amino acids long. Trimming left V 3 bases short and J 3 bases short, with 4 bases between. Germline loops: CDR1 MGHDK, CDR2 SYGVNS. The CDR3 DNA follows: TGTGCCAGCAGTGACATGACAGATACGCAGTATTTT. It specifies CASSDMTDTQYF.

This clonotype was recorded a few times. The rearrangement uses TRBV9 and TRBJ1-5; possibly TRBD1 for D (6 bases). This CDR3 comprises 16 residues. V was shortened by 4 bases and J by 5 bases, with 19 bases between the two germline ends. Germline V lookup: CDR1 SGDLS, CDR2 YYNGEE. The CDR3: CASSSGDTLGDQPQHF. The CDR3, as DNA: TGTGCCAGCAGCTCCGGGGACACCCTAGGGGATCAGCCCCAGCATTTT.

This chain joins TRBV6-2 or TRBV6-3 and TRBJ2-7; 8 bases are shared with TRBD1. The CDR3 consists of 17 residues. Per germline, CDR1 MNHEY and CDR2 SVGEGT. The ends lost 2 bases at V and 1 base at J; junction bases unmatched: 10. CDR3 loop: CASSYPARTGGSYEQYF. Written as DNA, the CDR3 is TGTGCCAGCAGTTACCCGGCGAGAACAGGGGGGTCCTACGAGCAGTACTTC.

This clonotype has just a few counts. This chain joins TRBV11-1 and TRBJ1-5; 8 positions agree with TRBD1. Losses at the gene ends were 4 bases for V and 4 bases for J; bases not matched to a gene: 15. Germline CDR1 reads SGHAT; CDR2 reads FQDESV (reference sequence). This CDR3 comprises 18 residues. CDR3 nucleotide sequence: TGTGCCAGCAGCTCCTGGTTAACAGGGGGGACTCCAAATCAGCCCCAGCATTTT. It is translated as CASSSWLTGGTPNQPQHF.

A few counts support this clonotype. This chain joins TRBV9 and TRBJ2-1; perhaps TRBD1 as D (5 bases). Between the trimmed V and J ends, which lost 4 bases and 6 bases, there was a span of 17 bases. Germline lookup yields CDR1 SGDLS and CDR2 YYNGEE. The CDR3 sequence is 15 residues long. The CDR3 sequence is CASSPLSRVRNEQFF. The CDR3 DNA follows: TGTGCCAGCAGCCCCCTTTCCAGGGTTCGCAATGAGCAGTTCTTC.

The chain employs TRBV25-1 and TRBJ1-5; D unclear. The germline V gene has CDR1 MGHDK and CDR2 SYGVNS. V lost 1 base, J lost 7 bases, and 11 bases lay in between. The CDR3 consists of 14 residues. CDR3 amino acids: CASSESLGSQPQHF. In DNA form, the CDR3 reads TGTGCCAGCAGTGAATCTCTGGGGTCGCAGCCCCAGCATTTT.

This clonotype was counted once. The V and J genes are TRBV7-7 and TRBJ2-2, with D unresolved. The CDR3 is 16 amino acids. Between the trimmed V and J ends, which lost 1 base and 4 bases, there was a span of 13 bases. Germline lookup yields CDR1 SSHAT and CDR2 FNYEAQ (reference sequence). The CDR3 loop reads CASSLDVAGGTGELFF. CDR3 bases: TGTGCCAGCAGCTTAGACGTGGCAGGCGGCACCGGGGAGCTGTTTTTT. The full variable domain, completed using reference TRBV7-7 and TRBJ2-2, is GAGVSQSPRYKVTKRGQDVTLRCDPISSHATLYWYQQALGQGPEFLTYFNYEAQPDKSGLPSDRFSAERPEGSISTLTIQRTEQRDSAMYRCASSLDVAGGTGELFFGEGSRLTVL.

The chain is built from TRBV7-2 and TRBJ2-1; D uncertain. Looked up from germline, CDR1 is SGHTA and CDR2 is FQGNSA. V was trimmed by 8 bases and J by 8 bases, leaving 16 bases between them. CDR3 length: 13 residues. The CDR3 reads CASGALGLDEQFF. DNA of the CDR3: TGTGCCAGCGGCGCGTTAGGCTTGGATGAGCAGTTCTTC.

The V and J genes are TRBV4-2 and TRBJ2-1, with D tentatively TRBD1 (7 bases). Germline assignment: CDR1 LGHNA and CDR2 YNFKEQ. This CDR3 spans 16 amino acids. V dropped 0 bases and J dropped 7 bases, with 16 bases sitting between them. CDR3 DNA: TGTGCCAGCAGCCAAGATCTGGAGGGGGCAATGAATGAGCAGTTCTTC. The encoded protein is CASSQDLEGAMNEQFF.

This clonotype was seen only a few times. This chain joins TRBV7-2 and TRBJ2-5; TRBD2 matches 11 bases. The V and J ends lost 5 bases and 4 bases, in that order; junction bases with no gene match: 0. The germline CDR1 and CDR2 sequences are SGHTA and FQGNSA. The CDR3 is made up of 13 amino acids. Here the CDR3 reads CASSGTSGETQYF. CDR3 DNA: TGTGCCAGCAGCGGGACTAGCGGAGAGACCCAGTACTTC.